The 8 T cell receptor beta chains in this list originate from one sample, sequenced in a study of CD8+ T cells in alopecia areata. Extraction and reverse transcription of RNA yielded cDNA as the sequencing template. Profiled with immunoSEQ multiplex PCR; TCRdb holds only in-frame clones, not every one. The profile shows 35,000 or so clones, around 50% of them singletons. Four or five patients' CD4+ populations were sorted into CD25+CD127- cells. Input material: CD4+ Tregs sorted from blood. The receptors here all came from a human donor with alopecia areata.

The chain combines TRBV7-3 with TRBJ2-7, with D possibly called TRBD1 or TRBD2 (5 bases each). CDR1 is SGHTA and CDR2 is FQGTGA in the germline V gene. Trimming removed 5 bases from V and 7 bases from J, with 18 bases in between. The CDR3 is 14 amino acids. CDR3 amino acids: CASSQGPAVGEQYF. In nucleotides, the CDR3 is TGTGCCAGCAGCCAGGGACCTGCCGTTGGGGAGCAGTACTTC.

This clone has just a few counts. The chain recombines TRBV7-9 with TRBJ2-1; D perhaps matches TRBD2 (6 bases). Germline-derived CDR1 and CDR2 are SEHNR and FQNEAQ (reference sequence). The CDR3 is 15 amino acids. V lost 5 bases to trimming and J lost 5 bases, with 16 bases between them. CDR3 protein: CASSILSGLNNEQFF. The CDR3 region has the DNA TGTGCCAGCAGCATCCTTAGCGGCCTAAACAATGAGCAGTTCTTC.

This chain joins TRBV7-2 and TRBJ2-3; D is unclear. The germline V gene encodes CDR1 SGHTA and CDR2 FQGNSA. Trimming took 2 bases from V and 4 from J, leaving 10 bases between them. This CDR3 has 14 amino acids. CDR3 bases: TGTGCCAGCAGCTTAACTACCGGCCCAGATACGCAGTATTTT. This encodes CASSLTTGPDTQYF.

The J gene is TRBJ1-1, the V gene TRBV29-1, with TRBD1 matching over 7 bases. With V trimmed by 8 bases and J by 4 bases, 7 bases remained unmatched. CDR1 is SQVTM and CDR2 is ANQGSEA in the germline V gene. This CDR3 comprises 12 residues. CDR3 sequence reads: CSSSGGSTEAFF. DNA of the CDR3: TGCAGCTCTTCAGGGGGGAGCACTGAAGCTTTCTTT.

This rearrangement joins TRBV2 to TRBJ1-1; possibly TRBD1 for D (5 bases). From germline, CDR1 is SNHLY and CDR2 FYNNEI. V lost 6 bases and J 6 bases, leaving 14 bases between the germline ends. The CDR3 consists of 13 residues. The DNA of the CDR3 is TGTGCCAGCAGAGCAGGGAGGTGGGCTGAAGCTTTCTTT. Residues: CASRAGRWAEAFF.

This clone was detected only a few times. CDR3 DNA: TGTGCCAGCAGCTCTCCTGGACTAGCGGGCAACTCCTACAATGAGCAGTTCTTC. Protein: CASSSPGLAGNSYNEQFF. V usage is TRBV27 and J usage is TRBJ2-1; 11 bases agree with TRBD2. V shed 6 bases, J shed 0 bases, and the junction held 10 bases outside the gene matches. Germline V gives CDR1 MNHEY, CDR2 SMNVEV (reference sequence). The CDR3 contains 18 residues.

This clone turned up a few times. The chain carries TRBV11-1 and TRBJ2-1; perhaps TRBD2 as D (6 bases). Looked up from germline, CDR1 is SGHAT and CDR2 is FQDESV (reference sequence). This CDR3 has 12 amino acids. Trimming took off 5 bases at V and 10 bases at J, with 12 bases between the two ends. CDR3 sequence reads: CASSHLGREQFF. CDR3 nucleotides: TGTGCCAGCAGCCACCTGGGGAGGGAGCAGTTCTTC.

This clone was seen a few times. In nucleotides, the CDR3 is TGCGCCAGCAGCCCCGGACGGCCCGGCGGAGGTGATACGCAGTATTTT. This gives the protein CASSPGRPGGGDTQYF. V is TRBV5-1 and J is TRBJ2-3, with a possible D match to TRBD2 (5 bases). Trimming pared 4 bases from V and 6 bases from J, leaving 21 bases between. There are 16 residues in the CDR3. In germline, CDR1 is SGHRS, CDR2 YFSETQ.